This T cell receptor (beta chain) was sequenced during a study of T-cell memory formation after mild COVID-19. Study summary: There were largely donor-specific TCR clusters.

Study-wide results and limits: Clones contracting day 15 to 85 were balanced CD4/CD8; later expanders leaned CD4+.

Concerning this clonotype: The antigen is not known.

Trimming left V 1 base short and J 4 bases short, with 10 bases between. Germline loops: CDR1 SGHTA, CDR2 FQGNSA. This CDR3 comprises 14 residues. Using its own MiXCR run on the 5' RACE reads, TCRdb lists one record per CDR3 protein. The data hold approximately 290,000 distinct CDR3 sequences, with roughly 15% observed a single time. V and J are TRBV7-2 and TRBJ1-1; D is unclear. This clonotype was obtained from a man aged 18 to 30 who had mild COVID-19 (a few samples of this study predate the infection). Cell type and time point are not known. Sequencing used PBMCs or a T cell subset sorted from them (not recorded which). The DNA for the CDR3 is TGTGCCAGCAGCTTAGAAGTGAGTGGCACTGAAGCTTTCTTT. This codes for CASSLEVSGTEAFF.